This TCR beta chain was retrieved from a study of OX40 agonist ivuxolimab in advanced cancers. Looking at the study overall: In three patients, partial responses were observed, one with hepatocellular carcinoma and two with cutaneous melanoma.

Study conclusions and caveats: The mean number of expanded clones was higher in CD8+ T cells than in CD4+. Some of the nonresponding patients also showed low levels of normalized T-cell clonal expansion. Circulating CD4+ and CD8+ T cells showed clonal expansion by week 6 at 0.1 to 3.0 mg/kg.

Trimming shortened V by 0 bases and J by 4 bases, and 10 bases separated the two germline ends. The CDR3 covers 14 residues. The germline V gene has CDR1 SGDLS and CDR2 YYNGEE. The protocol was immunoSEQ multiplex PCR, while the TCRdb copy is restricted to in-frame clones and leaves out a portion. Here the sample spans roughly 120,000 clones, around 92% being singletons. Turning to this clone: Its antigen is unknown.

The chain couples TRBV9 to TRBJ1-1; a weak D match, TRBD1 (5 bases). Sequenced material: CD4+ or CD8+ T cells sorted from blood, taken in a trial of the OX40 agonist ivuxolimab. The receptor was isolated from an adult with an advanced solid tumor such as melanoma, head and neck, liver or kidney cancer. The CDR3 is CASSVDGGSTEAFF. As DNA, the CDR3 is TGTGCCAGCAGCGTAGATGGGGGGTCCACTGAAGCTTTCTTT.